The rows below give T cell receptor beta chains drawn from one sample of a study of cytotoxic CD8 clonotypes in ibrutinib-treated CLL. Measured with immunoSEQ multiplex PCR; TCRdb has only the in-frame clones, and not every one. This sample yields roughly 330,000 clones, of which under 70% are seen a single time; roughly 6.7% belongs to the top ten. The sample in question was PBMCs, obtained after 36 months of ibrutinib treatment. These receptors were collected from a human donor with chronic lymphocytic leukemia. The CDR3 runs from the conserved cysteine through the conserved F or W. D genes are given only for firm matches. Some rows have no size entry. The others give once, few or many, or a class for an expanded clone.

v_call	clone_size	j_call	d_call	cdr3_nt	cdr3_aa
TRBV7-2	NA	TRBJ1-4	NA	TGTGCCAGCAGCTTCGGAGGGGCTAATGAAAAACTGTTTTTT	CASSFGGANEKLFF
TRBV7-9	few	TRBJ2-7	NA	TGTGCCAGCAGCTTGGGTAGGACCGACGAGCAGTACTTC	CASSLGRTDEQYF
TRBV6-5	NA	TRBJ1-2	NA	TGTGCCAGCAGTTACTCGGGGGACCCCTACAGTACCTTC	CASSYSGDPYSTF
TRBV27	NA	TRBJ1-4	NA	TGTGCCAGCAGGCAGGGGAGAACTAATGAAAAACTGTTTTTT	CASRQGRTNEKLFF
TRBV29-1	NA	TRBJ2-2	TRBD2	TGCAGCGTTACTAGCGGCGCGAACACCGGGGAGCTGTTTTTT	CSVTSGANTGELFF
TRBV27	NA	TRBJ2-5	TRBD2	TGTGCCAGCAGTTTAAGAGATAGCGGGAGGCCGGGAGAGACCCAGTACTTC	CASSLRDSGRPGETQYF
TRBV4-1	once	TRBJ2-5	NA	TGCGCCAGCAGCCAAAACCAGCTGGGGGAGACCCAGTACTTC	CASSQNQLGETQYF
TRBV7-6	NA	TRBJ2-1	TRBD1	TGTGCCAGCAGCTTAACCGGGACAGCCTACAATGAGCAGTTCTTC	CASSLTGTAYNEQFF
TRBV7-3	NA	TRBJ2-7	NA	TGTGCCAGCAGCCCAGTGCCAGGGGACCTCTACGAGCAGTACTTC	CASSPVPGDLYEQYF
TRBV29-1	NA	TRBJ1-2	NA	TGCAGCGCCCCGTTGGAGGGGGGATATGGCTACACCTTC	CSAPLEGGYGYTF
TRBV27	few	TRBJ2-7	NA	TGTGCCAGCAGGACCTCCTACGAGCAGTACTTC	CASRTSYEQYF
TRBV4-1	NA	TRBJ2-5	NA	TGCGCCAGCAGCCAAACACAGGGCAGGGAGACCCAGTACTTC	CASSQTQGRETQYF
TRBV6-4	few	TRBJ1-2	TRBD1	TGTGCCAGCAGTGTAGGGACAGGGGGCTCTGGCTACACCTTC	CASSVGTGGSGYTF
TRBV5-1	NA	TRBJ2-3	NA	TGCGCCAGCAGGGACTTCCCTAGCACAGATACGCAGTATTTT	CASRDFPSTDTQYF
TRBV5-6	few	TRBJ1-5	NA	TGTGCCAGCAGCTTTTCTATGGCAGGGAGTCAGCCCCAGCATTTT	CASSFSMAGSQPQHF
TRBV2	NA	TRBJ2-5	NA	TGTGCCAGCAGCGACGGTGGGCAGGTGTCAGGGGAGACCCAGTACTTC	CASSDGGQVSGETQYF
TRBV11-2	NA	TRBJ1-2	NA	TGTGCCAGCAGCTTCGGCAGGTCAATCTATGGCTACACCTTC	CASSFGRSIYGYTF
TRBV7-8	NA	TRBJ2-7	NA	TGTGCCAGCAGCTTATGGGGTACTTACGAGCAGTACTTC	CASSLWGTYEQYF
TRBV7-8	NA	TRBJ2-1	TRBD2	TGTGCCAGCAGCCCGAGAGCGGGGGAAGCCTACAATGAGCAGTTCTTC	CASSPRAGEAYNEQFF
TRBV12-5	NA	TRBJ2-1	NA	TGTGCTAGTGGTTTGGTCCCCCAGGGGCACAATGAGCAGTTCTTC	CASGLVPQGHNEQFF
TRBV7-6	NA	TRBJ2-3	NA	TGTGCCAGCAGCTTAGCCCCGGGACTTCCGAGGGGCACAGATACGCAGTATTTT	CASSLAPGLPRGTDTQYF
TRBV4-1	NA	TRBJ2-1	TRBD1	TGCGCCAGCAGCCAAGAAAGACAGGGGCGATGGACTGGGAACAATGAGCAGTTCTTC	CASSQERQGRWTGNNEQFF
TRBV6-5	once	TRBJ2-5	TRBD1	TGTGCCAGCAGTTTCGGGACAGGGGTTGAGACCCAGTACTTC	CASSFGTGVETQYF
TRBV27	NA	TRBJ1-2	NA	TGTGCCAGCTCACAGGGTCTAGGCATTGATGGCTACACCTTC	CASSQGLGIDGYTF
TRBV18	NA	TRBJ1-2	TRBD1	TGTGCCAGCTCACCAGGTTGGACAGGGGGCGCAGGATCCGGCTACACCTTC	CASSPGWTGGAGSGYTF
TRBV7-2	NA	TRBJ2-2	TRBD1	TGTGCCAGCAGCTTACTGGACAGGGGCGCCGCCGGGGAGCTGTTTTTT	CASSLLDRGAAGELFF
TRBV5-1	once	TRBJ1-3	NA	TGCGCCAGCAGCCCCCAGGGTTACACCATATATTTT	CASSPQGYTIYF
TRBV28	NA	TRBJ2-3	NA	TGTGCCAGCAGGGAGGGACAGAGAACGCAGTATTTT	CASREGQRTQYF
TRBV7-8	once	TRBJ2-3	NA	TGTGCCAGCAGCTTAAGGGGCCCAGGGGGCACAGATACGCAGTATTTT	CASSLRGPGGTDTQYF
TRBV5-1	NA	TRBJ2-1	TRBD2	TGCGCCAGCAGCTTGAAGATCCTAGCGGGGGCCCCCGGGCATGAGCAGTTCTTC	CASSLKILAGAPGHEQFF
TRBV7-8	few	TRBJ1-2	NA	TGTGCCAGCAGCACCGGACATTTAGGCTACACCTTC	CASSTGHLGYTF
TRBV27	NA	TRBJ2-7	NA	TGTGCCAGCAGTTTACAGGGTAGGGGCTCCTACGAGCAGTACTTC	CASSLQGRGSYEQYF
TRBV29-1	NA	TRBJ1-1	NA	TGCAGCGTTGGACTGGGACTGGATAGGGTTGGCTTGAACACTGAAGCTTTCTTT	CSVGLGLDRVGLNTEAFF
TRBV5-1	NA	TRBJ2-2	NA	TGCGCCAGCAGCTATTACGGGGGAGCCGGGGAGCTGTTTTTT	CASSYYGGAGELFF
TRBV6-6	NA	TRBJ2-1	TRBD2	TGTGCCAGCAGCCAGCCACCCCCGGGAGGGTTGGGTGAGCAGTTCTTC	CASSQPPPGGLGEQFF
TRBV4-1	NA	TRBJ2-5	NA	TGCGCCAGCAGGTCCGCACCCCTATCGTCGGAGACCCAGTACTTC	CASRSAPLSSETQYF
TRBV5-1	NA	TRBJ1-2	TRBD1	TGCGCCAGCAGCTTGGACAGGGGGAAAGGCTACACCTTC	CASSLDRGKGYTF
TRBV14	NA	TRBJ1-1	NA	TGTGCCAGCAGCCAAGTCAGGGGGAACACTGAAGCTTTCTTT	CASSQVRGNTEAFF
TRBV7-2	few	TRBJ2-5	NA	TGTGCCAGCCCCAGCGTGGCCCAGTACTTC	CASPSVAQYF
TRBV4-3	NA	TRBJ2-3	NA	TGCGCCAGCAGCTCAGGAACAGGGGATACGCAGTATTTT	CASSSGTGDTQYF
TRBV5-1	once	TRBJ2-5	NA	TGCGCCAGCAGCTTTCAGGGTTATGAGACCCAGTACTTC	CASSFQGYETQYF
TRBV7-3	NA	TRBJ1-2	NA	TGTGCCAGCAGCCCTGGACCGGTTAACTATGGCTACACCTTC	CASSPGPVNYGYTF
TRBV11-2	NA	TRBJ2-5	NA	TGTGCCAGCAGCGCTAGGGGGAGACAGTACTTC	CASSARGRQYF
TRBV7-9	NA	TRBJ2-7	NA	TGTGCCAGCAGCTTGGGGATGTGGAGCGAGCAGTACTTC	CASSLGMWSEQYF
TRBV27	NA	TRBJ2-1	TRBD2	TGTGCCAGCAGTTTCCAAAGCGGGATCTCCTACAATGAGCAGTTCTTC	CASSFQSGISYNEQFF
TRBV15	NA	TRBJ2-2	TRBD1	TGTGCCACCAGCAGTGGGACAGGGAGATACACCGGGGAGCTGTTTTTT	CATSSGTGRYTGELFF
TRBV7-9	NA	TRBJ2-7	NA	TGTGCCAGCAGCGGAGGGGATTTTTACGAGCAGTACTTC	CASSGGDFYEQYF
TRBV4-1	NA	TRBJ2-7	TRBD2	TGCGCCAGCAGCCAGGGACTAGCGGGGGCCTCCTACGAGCAGTACTTC	CASSQGLAGASYEQYF
TRBV6-1	once	TRBJ2-7	TRBD1	TGTGCCAGCAAACAGGGACAGGGAACCTACGAGCAGTACTTC	CASKQGQGTYEQYF
TRBV28	NA	TRBJ1-1	TRBD1	TGTGCCACCAGGGGGGCGAACACTGAAGCTTTCTTT	CATRGANTEAFF
TRBV9	NA	TRBJ1-6	TRBD1	TGTGCCAGCAGCCAGGGACAGGGTGGTTTTTCACCCCTCCACTTT	CASSQGQGGFSPLHF
TRBV9	many	TRBJ2-5	NA	TGTGCCAGCAGCGTAGGCGGGGACCACCAAGAGACCCAGTACTTC	CASSVGGDHQETQYF